This TCR beta chain came from a study of cytomegalovirus exposure and HLA in healthy donors. Broader study findings: Looking again later, the authors saw that most CMV-associated TCR beta chains seemed HLA-restricted.

Germline-derived CDR1 and CDR2 are MRHNA and SNTAGT. This CDR3 region has 13 residues. V gave up 2 bases and J gave up 7 bases; unmatched junction bases: 3. Primers: 60 Vbeta forward and 13 Jbeta reverse. This table comes from immunoSEQ multiplex PCR, and its TCRdb copy is limited to in-frame clones, with some not included. This table holds around 150,000 clones, 70% to 85% found once. A note on this clone: The antigen remains unidentified.

J is TRBJ2-3 and V is TRBV6-4, with 7 bases matching TRBD1. Sequencing used PBMCs. The sequence was collected from a man aged 40-55 years in good health and CMV-seronegative. The CDR3: CASSDGGQNTQYF. The CDR3 nucleotides read TGTGCCAGCAGTGACGGGGGACAGAATACGCAGTATTTT.